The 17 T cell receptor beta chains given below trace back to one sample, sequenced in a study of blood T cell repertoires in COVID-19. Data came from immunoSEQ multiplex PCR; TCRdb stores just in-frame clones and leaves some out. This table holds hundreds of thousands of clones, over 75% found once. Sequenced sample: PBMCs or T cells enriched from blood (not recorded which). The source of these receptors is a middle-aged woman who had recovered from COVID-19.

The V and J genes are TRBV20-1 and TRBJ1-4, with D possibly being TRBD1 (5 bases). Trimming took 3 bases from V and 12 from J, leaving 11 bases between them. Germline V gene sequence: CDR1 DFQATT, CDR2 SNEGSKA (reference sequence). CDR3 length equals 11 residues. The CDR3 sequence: CSASGGEELFF. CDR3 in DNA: TGCAGTGCTAGTGGGGGGGAGGAACTGTTTTTT.

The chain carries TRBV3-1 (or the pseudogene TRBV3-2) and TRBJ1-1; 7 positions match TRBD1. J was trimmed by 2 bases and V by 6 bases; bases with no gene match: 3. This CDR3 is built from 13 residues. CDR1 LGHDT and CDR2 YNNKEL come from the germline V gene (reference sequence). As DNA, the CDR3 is TGTGCCAGCAGAAGGGGGCTAAACACTGAAGCTTTCTTT. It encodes CASRRGLNTEAFF.

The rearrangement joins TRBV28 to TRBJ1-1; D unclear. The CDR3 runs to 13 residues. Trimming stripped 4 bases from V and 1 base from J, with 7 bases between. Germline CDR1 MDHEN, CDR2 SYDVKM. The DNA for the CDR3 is TGTGCCAGCAGTTCCGGTGGGAACACTGAAGCTTTCTTT. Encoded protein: CASSSGGNTEAFF.

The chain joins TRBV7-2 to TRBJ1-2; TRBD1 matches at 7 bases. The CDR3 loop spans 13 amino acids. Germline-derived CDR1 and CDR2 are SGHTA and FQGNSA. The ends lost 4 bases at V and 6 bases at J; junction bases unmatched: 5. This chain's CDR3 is CASSSRQGHGYTF. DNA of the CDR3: TGTGCCAGCAGCTCGAGACAGGGCCATGGCTACACCTTC.

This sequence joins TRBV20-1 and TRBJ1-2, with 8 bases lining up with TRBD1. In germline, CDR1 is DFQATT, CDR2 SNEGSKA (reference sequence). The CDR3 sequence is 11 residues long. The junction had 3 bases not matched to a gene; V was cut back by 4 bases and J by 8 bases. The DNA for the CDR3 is TGCAGTGCTACAGGGGGCAGAGGCTACACCTTC. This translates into CSATGGRGYTF.

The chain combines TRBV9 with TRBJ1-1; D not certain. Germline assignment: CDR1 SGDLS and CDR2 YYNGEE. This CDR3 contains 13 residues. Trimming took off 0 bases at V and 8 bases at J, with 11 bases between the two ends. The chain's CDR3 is CASSVAPSQEAFF. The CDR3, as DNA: TGTGCCAGCAGCGTAGCCCCCTCACAGGAAGCTTTCTTT.

The CDR3, as DNA: TGTGCCAGCAGTTCGCCTAGCGGACCCTATGAGCAGTTCTTC. Its translation is CASSSPSGPYEQFF. The chain has TRBV27 and TRBJ2-1, with TRBD2 identical over 7 bases. The CDR3 is made up of 14 amino acids. V trimming: 4 bases; J trimming: 8 bases; junction bases outside the gene matches: 8. Germline CDR1 MNHEY, CDR2 SMNVEV (reference sequence).

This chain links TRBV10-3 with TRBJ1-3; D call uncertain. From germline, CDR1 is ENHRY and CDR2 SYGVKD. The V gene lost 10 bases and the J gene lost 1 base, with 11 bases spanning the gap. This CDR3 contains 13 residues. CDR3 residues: CATREGSGNTIYF. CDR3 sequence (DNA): TGTGCCACCCGGGAAGGGTCTGGAAACACCATATATTTT.

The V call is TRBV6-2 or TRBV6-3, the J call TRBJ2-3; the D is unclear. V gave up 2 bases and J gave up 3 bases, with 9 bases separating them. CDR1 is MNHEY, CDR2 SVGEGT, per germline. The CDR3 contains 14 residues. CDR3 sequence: CASSYGEVTDTQYF. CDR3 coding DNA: TGTGCCAGCAGTTACGGAGAGGTAACAGATACGCAGTATTTT.

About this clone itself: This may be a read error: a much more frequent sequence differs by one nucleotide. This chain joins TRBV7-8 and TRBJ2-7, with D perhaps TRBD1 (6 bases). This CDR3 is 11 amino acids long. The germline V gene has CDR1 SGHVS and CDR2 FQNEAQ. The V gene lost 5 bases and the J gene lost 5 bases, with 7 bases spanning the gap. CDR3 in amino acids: CASSPGDEQYF. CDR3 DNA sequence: TGTGCCAGCAGCCCAGGGGACGAGCAGTACTTC.

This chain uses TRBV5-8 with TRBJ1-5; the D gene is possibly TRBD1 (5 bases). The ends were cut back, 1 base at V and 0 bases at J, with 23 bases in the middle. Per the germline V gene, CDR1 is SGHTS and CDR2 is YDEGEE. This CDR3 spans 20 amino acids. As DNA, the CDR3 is TGTGCCAGCAGCTTGTGGGGTACAGGCCCTCTTTTTTATAGCAATCAGCCCCAGCATTTT. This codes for CASSLWGTGPLFYSNQPQHF.

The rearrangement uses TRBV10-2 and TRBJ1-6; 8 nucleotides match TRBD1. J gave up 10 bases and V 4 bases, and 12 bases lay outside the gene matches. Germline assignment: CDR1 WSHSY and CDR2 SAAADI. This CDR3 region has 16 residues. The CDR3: CASSVSPGQALSPLHF. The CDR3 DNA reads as TGCGCCAGCAGTGTGTCGCCGGGACAGGCTTTATCACCCCTCCACTTT.

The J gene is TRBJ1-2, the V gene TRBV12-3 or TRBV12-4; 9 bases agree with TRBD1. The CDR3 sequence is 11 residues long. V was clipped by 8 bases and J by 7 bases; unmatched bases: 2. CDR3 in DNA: TGTGCCAGCGGGACAGGGCTTGGCTACACCTTC. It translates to CASGTGLGYTF.

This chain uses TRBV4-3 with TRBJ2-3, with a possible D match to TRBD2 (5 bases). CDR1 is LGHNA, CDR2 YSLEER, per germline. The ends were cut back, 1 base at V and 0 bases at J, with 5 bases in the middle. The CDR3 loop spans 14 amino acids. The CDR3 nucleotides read TGCGCCAGCAGCCAAGGGACTAGCACAGATACGCAGTATTTT. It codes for CASSQGTSTDTQYF.

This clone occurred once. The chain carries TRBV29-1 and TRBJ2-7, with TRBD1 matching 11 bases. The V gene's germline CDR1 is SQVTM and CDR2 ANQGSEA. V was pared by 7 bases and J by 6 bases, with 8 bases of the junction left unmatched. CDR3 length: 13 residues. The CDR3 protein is CSAGQGAMSEQYF. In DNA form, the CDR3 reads TGCAGCGCCGGACAGGGGGCGATGTCCGAGCAGTACTTC.

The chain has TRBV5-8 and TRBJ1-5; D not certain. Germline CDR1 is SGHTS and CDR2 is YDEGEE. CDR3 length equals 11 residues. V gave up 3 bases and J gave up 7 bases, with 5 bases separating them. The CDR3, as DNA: TGTGCCAGCAGCTCTCGGCAGCCCCAGCATTTT. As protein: CASSSRQPQHF.

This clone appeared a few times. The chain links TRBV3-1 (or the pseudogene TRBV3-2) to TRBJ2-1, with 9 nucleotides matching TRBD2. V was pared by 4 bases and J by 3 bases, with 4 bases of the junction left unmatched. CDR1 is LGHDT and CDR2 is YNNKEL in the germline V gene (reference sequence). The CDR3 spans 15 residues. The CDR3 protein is CASSRGRADYNEQFF. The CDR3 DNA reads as TGTGCCAGCAGCCGCGGGAGGGCCGACTACAATGAGCAGTTCTTC.